This TCR beta chain is drawn from a study of beta chain features in type 1 diabetes. All of the isolated RNA was reverse transcribed, so expressed TCRB transcripts were sequenced. This table comes from immunoSEQ multiplex PCR, and its TCRdb copy is limited to in-frame clones, with some not included. The table includes 900,000 or so clones, about a sixth detected once. CDR3 size: 13 residues. The V and J ends lost 5 bases and 3 bases respectively, with 10 bases between them. In germline, CDR1 is MNHEY, CDR2 SVGAGI. The specimen was naive CD4+ T cells from blood. This clonotype was sampled from a woman in her late teens or twenties in good health. The chain employs TRBV6-5 and TRBJ2-5, with a tentative D call TRBD1 (5 bases). CDR3 DNA: TGTGCCAGCAGTGTCAGGGTAGAAGAGACCCAGTACTTC. This codes for CASSVRVEETQYF.